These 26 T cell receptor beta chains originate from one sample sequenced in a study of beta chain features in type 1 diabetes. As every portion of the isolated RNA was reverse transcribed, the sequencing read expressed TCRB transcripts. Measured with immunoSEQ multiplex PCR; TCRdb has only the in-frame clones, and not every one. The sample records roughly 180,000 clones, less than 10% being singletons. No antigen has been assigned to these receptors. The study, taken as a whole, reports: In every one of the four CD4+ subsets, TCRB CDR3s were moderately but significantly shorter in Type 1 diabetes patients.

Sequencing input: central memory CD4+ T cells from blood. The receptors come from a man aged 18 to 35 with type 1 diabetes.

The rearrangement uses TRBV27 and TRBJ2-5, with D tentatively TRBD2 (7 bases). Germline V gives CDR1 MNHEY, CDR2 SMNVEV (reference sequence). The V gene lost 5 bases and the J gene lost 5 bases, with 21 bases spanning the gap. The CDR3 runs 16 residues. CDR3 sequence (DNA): TGTGCCAGCAGTCTTCCCGTCGGGGGGCCATGTGAGACCCAGTACTTC. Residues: CASSLPVGGPCETQYF.

In DNA, the CDR3 is TGTGCCAGCAGCCGCGGGACAGCAGGGCAGCCCCAGCATTTT. This gives the protein CASSRGTAGQPQHF. J is TRBJ1-5 and V is TRBV7-2, with TRBD1 matching 7 bases. Trimming removed 5 bases from V and 7 bases from J; junction bases left unmatched: 8. This CDR3 contains 14 residues. The germline gives CDR1 SGHTA, CDR2 FQGNSA.

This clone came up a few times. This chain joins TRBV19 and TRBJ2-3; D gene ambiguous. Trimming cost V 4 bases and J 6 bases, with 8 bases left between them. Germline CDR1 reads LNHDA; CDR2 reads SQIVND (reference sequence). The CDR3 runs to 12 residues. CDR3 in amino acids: CASSTPRDTQYF. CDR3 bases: TGTGCCAGTAGTACCCCTAGGGATACGCAGTATTTT.

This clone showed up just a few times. As DNA, the CDR3 is TGTGCCAGCAGCTTAGCAGGGGTCAACTATGGCTACACCTTC. Translating gives CASSLAGVNYGYTF. The chain couples TRBV7-9 to TRBJ1-2; D possibly corresponds to TRBD1 (5 bases). The CDR3 totals 14 residues. V was pared by 0 bases and J by 2 bases, with 7 bases between. The germline CDR1 and CDR2 sequences are SEHNR and FQNEAQ (reference sequence).

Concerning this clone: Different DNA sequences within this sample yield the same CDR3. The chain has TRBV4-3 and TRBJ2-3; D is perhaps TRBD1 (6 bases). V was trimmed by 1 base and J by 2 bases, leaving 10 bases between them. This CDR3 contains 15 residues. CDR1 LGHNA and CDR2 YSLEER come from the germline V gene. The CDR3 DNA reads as TGCGCCAGCAGCCAAGGAAGGGGGACCACAGATACGCAGTATTTT. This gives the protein CASSQGRGTTDTQYF.

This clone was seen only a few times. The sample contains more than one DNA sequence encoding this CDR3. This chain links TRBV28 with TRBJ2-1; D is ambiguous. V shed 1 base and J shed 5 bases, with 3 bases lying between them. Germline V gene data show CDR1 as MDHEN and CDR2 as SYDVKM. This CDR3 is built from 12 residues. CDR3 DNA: TGTGCCAGCAGTTTATTAAACAATGAGCAGTTCTTC. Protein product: CASSLLNNEQFF.

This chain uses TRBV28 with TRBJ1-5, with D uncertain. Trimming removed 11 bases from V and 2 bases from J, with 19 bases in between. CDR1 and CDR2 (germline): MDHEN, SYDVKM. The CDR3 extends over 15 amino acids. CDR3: CACQGSPDGNQPQHF. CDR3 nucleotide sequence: TGTGCCTGCCAAGGGAGTCCGGATGGCAATCAGCCCCAGCATTTT.

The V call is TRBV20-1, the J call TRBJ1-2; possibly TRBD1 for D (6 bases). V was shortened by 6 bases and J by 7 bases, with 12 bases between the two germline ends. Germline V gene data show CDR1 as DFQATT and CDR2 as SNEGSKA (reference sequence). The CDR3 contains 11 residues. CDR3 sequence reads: CSAFTGSGYTF. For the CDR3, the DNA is TGCAGTGCATTCACAGGGAGTGGCTACACCTTC.

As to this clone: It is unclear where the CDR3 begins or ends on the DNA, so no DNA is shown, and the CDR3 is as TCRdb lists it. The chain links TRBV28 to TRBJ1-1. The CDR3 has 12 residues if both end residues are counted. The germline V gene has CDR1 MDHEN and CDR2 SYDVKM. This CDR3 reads CASSSSGRRAFF.

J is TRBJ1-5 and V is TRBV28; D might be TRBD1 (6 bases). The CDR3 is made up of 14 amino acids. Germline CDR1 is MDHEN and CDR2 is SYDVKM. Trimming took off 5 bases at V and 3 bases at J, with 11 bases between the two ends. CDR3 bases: TGTGCCAGCAGTCTCACAGGGTACAATCAGCCCCAGCATTTT. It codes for CASSLTGYNQPQHF.

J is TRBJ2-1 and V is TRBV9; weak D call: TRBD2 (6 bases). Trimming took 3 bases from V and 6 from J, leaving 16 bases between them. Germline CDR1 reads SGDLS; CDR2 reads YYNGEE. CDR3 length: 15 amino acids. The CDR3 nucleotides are TGTGCCAGCAGCGCCCGGGGCCAGGGAGGCAATGAGCAGTTCTTC. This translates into CASSARGQGGNEQFF.

For the CDR3, the DNA is TGTGCCAGCAGACGGAGGGCTAGCGGGTTCCAAGAGACCCAGTACTTC. It translates to CASRRRASGFQETQYF. This chain links TRBV27 with TRBJ2-5; 8 bases are shared with TRBD2. This CDR3 region has 16 residues. With 6 bases clipped from V and 1 base from J, the junction kept 10 bases outside the gene matches. CDR1 and CDR2 from the germline V gene are MNHEY and SMNVEV (reference sequence).

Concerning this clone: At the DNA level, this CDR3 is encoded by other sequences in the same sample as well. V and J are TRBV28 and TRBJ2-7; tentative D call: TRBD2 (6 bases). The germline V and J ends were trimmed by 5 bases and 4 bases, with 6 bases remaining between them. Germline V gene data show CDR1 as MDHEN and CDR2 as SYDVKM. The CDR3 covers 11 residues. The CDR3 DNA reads TGTGCCAGCAGTCGGGGGTACGAGCAGTACTTC. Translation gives CASSRGYEQYF.

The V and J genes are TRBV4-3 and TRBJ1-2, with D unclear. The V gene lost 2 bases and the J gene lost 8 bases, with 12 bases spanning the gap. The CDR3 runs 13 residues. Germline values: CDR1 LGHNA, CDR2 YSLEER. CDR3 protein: CASSQMEGRGYTF. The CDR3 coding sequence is TGCGCCAGCAGCCAAATGGAGGGCCGGGGCTACACCTTC.

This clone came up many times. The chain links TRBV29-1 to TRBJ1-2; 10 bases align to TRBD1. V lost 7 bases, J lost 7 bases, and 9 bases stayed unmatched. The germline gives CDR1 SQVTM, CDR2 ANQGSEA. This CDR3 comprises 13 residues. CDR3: CSGGGQGMGGYTF. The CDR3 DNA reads TGCAGCGGGGGGGGACAGGGGATGGGTGGCTACACCTTC.

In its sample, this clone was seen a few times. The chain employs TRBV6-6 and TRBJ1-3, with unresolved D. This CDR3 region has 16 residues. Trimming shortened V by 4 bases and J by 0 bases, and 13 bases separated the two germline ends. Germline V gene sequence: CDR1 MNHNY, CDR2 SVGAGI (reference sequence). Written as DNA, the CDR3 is TGTGCCAGCAGTTTCCACCCCGGGGACTCTGGAAACACCATATATTTT. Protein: CASSFHPGDSGNTIYF.

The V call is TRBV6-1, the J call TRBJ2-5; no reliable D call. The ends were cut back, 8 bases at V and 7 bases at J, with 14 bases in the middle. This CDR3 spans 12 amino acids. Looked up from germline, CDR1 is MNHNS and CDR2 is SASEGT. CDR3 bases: TGTGCCAGCGGCGGCCGGGTAGGGACCCAGTACTTC. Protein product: CASGGRVGTQYF.

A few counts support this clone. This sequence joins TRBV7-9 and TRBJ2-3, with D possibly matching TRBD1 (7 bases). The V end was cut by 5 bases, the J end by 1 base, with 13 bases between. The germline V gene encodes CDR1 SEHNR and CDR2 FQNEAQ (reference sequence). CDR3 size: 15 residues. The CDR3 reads CASSPGGSGTDTQYF. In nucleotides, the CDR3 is TGTGCCAGCAGCCCAGGGGGGTCTGGCACAGATACGCAGTATTTT.

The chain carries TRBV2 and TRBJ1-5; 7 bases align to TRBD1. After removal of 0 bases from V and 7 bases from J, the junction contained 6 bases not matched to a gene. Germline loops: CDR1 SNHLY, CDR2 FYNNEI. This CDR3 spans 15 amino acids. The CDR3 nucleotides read TGTGCCAGCAGTGAAGCTCGACAGGGCACACAGCCCCAGCATTTT. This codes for CASSEARQGTQPQHF. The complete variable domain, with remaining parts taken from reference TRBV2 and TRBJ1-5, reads EPEVTQTPSHQVTQMGQEVILRCVPISNHLYFYWYRQILGQKVEFLVSFYNNEISEKSEIFDDQFSVERPDGSNFTLKIRSTKLEDSAMYFCASSEARQGTQPQHFGDGTRLSIL.

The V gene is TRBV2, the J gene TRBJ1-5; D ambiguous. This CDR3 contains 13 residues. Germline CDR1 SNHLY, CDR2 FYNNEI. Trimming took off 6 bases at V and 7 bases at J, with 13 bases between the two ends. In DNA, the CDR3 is TGTGCCAGCAGGTCCACGCGGGAACAGCCCCAGCATTTT. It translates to CASRSTREQPQHF.

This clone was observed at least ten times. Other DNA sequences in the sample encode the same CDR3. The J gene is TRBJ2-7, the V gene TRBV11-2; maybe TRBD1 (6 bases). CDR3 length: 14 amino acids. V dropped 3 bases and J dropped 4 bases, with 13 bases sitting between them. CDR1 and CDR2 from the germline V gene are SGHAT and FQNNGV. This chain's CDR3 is CASSLAQGPYEQYF. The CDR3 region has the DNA TGTGCCAGCAGCTTGGCCCAGGGGCCTTACGAGCAGTACTTC.

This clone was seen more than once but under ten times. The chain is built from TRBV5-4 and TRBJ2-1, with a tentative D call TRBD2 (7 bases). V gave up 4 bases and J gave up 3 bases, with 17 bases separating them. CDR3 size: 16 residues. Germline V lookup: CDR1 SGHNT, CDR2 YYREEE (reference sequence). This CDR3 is CASSPGGRALYNEQFF. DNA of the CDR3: TGTGCCAGCAGCCCGGGGGGCAGGGCACTCTACAATGAGCAGTTCTTC.

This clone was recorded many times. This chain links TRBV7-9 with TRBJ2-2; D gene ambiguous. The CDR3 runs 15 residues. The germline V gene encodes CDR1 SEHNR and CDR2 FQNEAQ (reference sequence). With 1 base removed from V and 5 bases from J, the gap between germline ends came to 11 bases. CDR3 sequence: CASSLGLSWTGELFF. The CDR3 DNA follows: TGTGCCAGCAGCTTAGGACTTTCCTGGACCGGGGAGCTGTTTTTT.

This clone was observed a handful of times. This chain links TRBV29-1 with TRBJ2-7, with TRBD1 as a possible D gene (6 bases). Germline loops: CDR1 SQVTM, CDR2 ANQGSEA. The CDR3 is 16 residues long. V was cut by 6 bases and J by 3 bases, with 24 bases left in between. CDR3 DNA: TGCAGCGTACAGGGCCCCCTTGGTGGAATCCTCTACGAGCAGTACTTC. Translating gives CSVQGPLGGILYEQYF.

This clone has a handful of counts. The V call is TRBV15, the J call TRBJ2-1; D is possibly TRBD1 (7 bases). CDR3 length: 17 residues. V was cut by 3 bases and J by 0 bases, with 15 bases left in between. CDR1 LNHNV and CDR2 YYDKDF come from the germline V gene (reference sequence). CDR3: CATSRTSGGRSYNEQFF. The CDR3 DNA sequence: TGTGCCACCAGCAGGACTTCAGGGGGGCGCTCCTACAATGAGCAGTTCTTC.

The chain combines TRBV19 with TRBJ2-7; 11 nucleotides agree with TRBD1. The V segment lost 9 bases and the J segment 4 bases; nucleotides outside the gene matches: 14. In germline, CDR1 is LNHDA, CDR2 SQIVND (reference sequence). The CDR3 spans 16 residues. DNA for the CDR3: TGTGCCAGCTCGCCAGGGACAGGGGGATTGCGGTACGAGCAGTACTTC. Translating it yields CASSPGTGGLRYEQYF.